The present T cell receptor (beta chain) was sequenced within a study of blood T cells in healthy people across ages. This clonotype was detected only once. Germline V gene lookup returns CDR1 MDHEN and CDR2 SYDVKM. The CDR3 sequence is 15 residues long. Through a sample-barcoded 5' primer and a J-beta primer mix, a second PCR was run for roughly 6 to 11 cycles. TCRdb independently ran MiXCR on the 5' RACE reads; one entry per CDR3 protein. The sample shows 700,000 to 900,000 distinct CDR3 sequences, 25% to 30% of them seen only once. These data were also reused for a study on T cells of mothers and their children. That source adds: According to the study, all extracted RNA entered cDNA synthesis at approximately 1.5 ug per 15 ul. Within related and unrelated pairs, thymic selection shapes TCR recombination output in a similar way. No clones detected were persistent microchimeric T cell clones.

The source is a boy under 18 in good health. The sample consisted of blood. The chain combines TRBV28 with TRBJ2-5; D is unclear. The DNA end is more similar to TRBJ2-7, so the J call may be wrong. The CDR3 region has the DNA TGTGCCAGCAGTTTAGGAAAGGGAAGCTCCTACGAGCAGTACTTC. Translating it yields CASSLGKGSSYEQYF.